The present T cell receptor (beta chain) was sequenced within a study of OX40 agonist ivuxolimab in advanced cancers. This clone was observed a single time. The protocol was immunoSEQ multiplex PCR, while the TCRdb copy is restricted to in-frame clones and leaves out a portion. The sample includes under 100,000 clones, 90% to 95% of them seen just once. V was pared by 7 bases and J by 6 bases, with 19 bases between. The CDR3 has 13 amino acids. Germline V gene data show CDR1 as SQVTM and CDR2 as ANQGSEA. The sample consisted of CD4+ or CD8+ T cells sorted from blood, taken in a trial of the OX40 agonist ivuxolimab. The chain combines TRBV29-1 with TRBJ2-7, with D possibly being TRBD1 or TRBD2 (7 bases each). The TCR comes from an adult with an advanced solid tumor such as melanoma, head and neck, liver or kidney cancer. In nucleotides, the CDR3 is TGCAGCGCCGGGGAGGGGGCGCTCCTCGAGCAGTACTTC. This encodes CSAGEGALLEQYF.